This T cell receptor beta chain derives from a study of a mutant IDH1 vaccine in newly diagnosed glioma. Study in general: Eight vaccinations were given in weeks 1, 3, 5, 7, 11, 15, 19 and 23. Vaccines were begun 4-6 weeks after radiotherapy alone, or with temozolomide cycles. Patients' prior therapy spanned radiotherapy, temozolomide, or both; most underwent both. General study points: Vaccine-induced immune responses were detected in about 95% of patients.

Time point indicated: week 11, during vaccination. Each dose of the vaccine consisted of 300 ug of mutant IDH1 20-mer peptide, with topical imiquimod. The data were produced by immunoSEQ multiplex PCR, yet TCRdb's version contains in-frame clones alone and is incomplete. The top ten clones hold 4.5% to 6% of a sample with about 21,000 clones, around nine tenths of them seen once. To note about this clone: Its antigen is still unknown.

V lost 5 bases and J lost 5; bases outside the gene matches: 6. CDR1 is MNHEY and CDR2 is SVGAGI in the germline V gene. The CDR3 spans 15 residues. The specimen comprised PBMCs, sampled from a glioma patient whose treatment included an IDH1 peptide vaccine. The source is a middle-aged woman with glioma. The V call is TRBV6-5, the J call TRBJ1-2, with 12 bases lining up with TRBD1. The CDR3 here is CASSTLGQGAYGYTF. The CDR3 DNA reads as TGTGCCAGCAGTACTCTGGGACAGGGGGCGTATGGCTACACCTTC.